The clone carrying this T cell receptor beta chain has more than one count but fewer than ten. The data belong to a study of OX40 agonist ivuxolimab in advanced cancers. The overall study: Clinicians treated patients with ivuxolimab, an agonistic anti-OX40 (CD134) antibody.

Profiling relied on immunoSEQ multiplex PCR, and the TCRdb table lists in-frame clones only, not all of them. Altogether under 85,000 clones are present, roughly 91% being singletons, with the ten largest covering roughly 0.23%. The V gene lost 10 bases and the J gene lost 8 bases, with 14 bases spanning the gap. This CDR3 is 12 amino acids long. Germline values: CDR1 LNHDA, CDR2 SQIVND (reference sequence). The sequence derives from an adult with an advanced solid tumor such as melanoma, head and neck, liver or kidney cancer. The material was CD4+ or CD8+ T cells sorted from blood, obtained in a trial of the OX40 agonist ivuxolimab. The V gene is TRBV19, the J gene TRBJ1-4; D is ambiguous. The CDR3 DNA reads as TGTGCCACCGTAAGCGTGGGCGAAAAACTGTTTTTT. It translates to CATVSVGEKLFF.